This T cell receptor beta chain was recorded in a study of T cells after yellow fever vaccination. The study made its TCR cDNA through 5'RACE template switching. That step introduced a universal primer site along with UMIs. Using its own MiXCR run on the 5' RACE reads, TCRdb lists one record per CDR3 protein. Altogether roughly 330,000 distinct CDR3 sequences are present, around 6.8% being singletons, with the ten largest covering 18%. CDR3 length: 14 amino acids. Germline V gene data show CDR1 as SQVTM and CDR2 as ANQGSEA. Between the trimmed V and J ends, which lost 4 bases and 5 bases, there was a span of 15 bases.

The receptor was isolated from a man aged 18 to 29 who received the YFV17D yellow fever vaccine. The chain combines TRBV29-1 with TRBJ2-1, with D perhaps matching TRBD2 (6 bases). The sample here was PBMCs, taken 35 to 50 days after the first yellow fever vaccination. The DNA for the CDR3 is TGCAGCGTTGCCTACGGGCGGGGCAACAATGAGCAGTTCTTC. It codes for CSVAYGRGNNEQFF.